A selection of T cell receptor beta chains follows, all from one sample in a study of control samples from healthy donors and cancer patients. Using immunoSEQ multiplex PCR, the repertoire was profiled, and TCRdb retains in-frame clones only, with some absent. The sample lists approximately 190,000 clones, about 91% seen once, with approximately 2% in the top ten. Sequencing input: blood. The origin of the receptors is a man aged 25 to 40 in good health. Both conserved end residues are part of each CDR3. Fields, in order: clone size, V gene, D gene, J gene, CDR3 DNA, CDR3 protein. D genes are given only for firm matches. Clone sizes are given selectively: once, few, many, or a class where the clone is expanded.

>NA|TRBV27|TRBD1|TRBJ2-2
TGTGCCACCGCCCCTAGACAGGGGGCTTTAAGGAACACCGGGGAGCTGTTTTTT
CATAPRQGALRNTGELFF
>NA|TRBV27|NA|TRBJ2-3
TGTGCCAGCAGTTTAGACGGACCCTCAGATACGCAGTATTTT
CASSLDGPSDTQYF
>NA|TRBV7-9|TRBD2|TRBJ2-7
TGTGCCAGCTTGGGAGGGAGTAACGAGCAGTACTTC
CASLGGSNEQYF
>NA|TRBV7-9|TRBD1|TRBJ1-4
TGTGCCAGCAGCCCCCCTCGACAGGGGACTGAAAAACTGTTTTTT
CASSPPRQGTEKLFF
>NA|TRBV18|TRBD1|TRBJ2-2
TGTGCCAGCTCACCCCGAGGGACAGGGGGCCCCGGGGAGCTGTTTTTT
CASSPRGTGGPGELFF
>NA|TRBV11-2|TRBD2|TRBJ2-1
TGTGCCAGCAGCTTAAGTTTGGCTAGCGGGGGGCATGAGCAGTTCTTC
CASSLSLASGGHEQFF
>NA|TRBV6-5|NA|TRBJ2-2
TGTGCCAGCAGTTACGCCTCCCCTAGGAGCGGGGAGCTGTTTTTT
CASSYASPRSGELFF
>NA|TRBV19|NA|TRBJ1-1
TGTGCCAGTAGTATAAGTAGGGCAGCCACTGAAGCTTTCTTT
CASSISRAATEAFF
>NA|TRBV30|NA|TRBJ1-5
TGTGCCTGGAGCCTTGGTCAGAATAGCAATCAGCCCCAGCATTTT
CAWSLGQNSNQPQHF
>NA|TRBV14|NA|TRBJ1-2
TGTGCCAGCACCAAGACAGGAAACTATGGCTACACCTTC
CASTKTGNYGYTF
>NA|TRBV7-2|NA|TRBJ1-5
TGTGCCAGCAGACTAGGGCACGAACCCAATCAGCCCCAGCATTTT
CASRLGHEPNQPQHF
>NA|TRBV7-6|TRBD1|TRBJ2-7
TGTGCCAGCAGCTTAGAGCAGGGGGCAGGTGAGCAGTACTTC
CASSLEQGAGEQYF
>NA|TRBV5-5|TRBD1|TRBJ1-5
TGTGCCAGCAGCTTGCCGGACAGGGGCTCCAATCAGCCCCAGCATTTT
CASSLPDRGSNQPQHF
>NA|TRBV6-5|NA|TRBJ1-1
TGTGCCAGCAGCCAATTACAGGGCAAGCACACTGAAGCTTTCTTT
CASSQLQGKHTEAFF
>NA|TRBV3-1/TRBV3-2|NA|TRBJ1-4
TGTGCCAGCAGCCAATCGGGGCAGGGAGGCGAAAAACTGTTTTTT
CASSQSGQGGEKLFF
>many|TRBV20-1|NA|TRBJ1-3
TGCAGTGCTAGTTACAGGGATAACACCATATATTTT
CSASYRDNTIYF
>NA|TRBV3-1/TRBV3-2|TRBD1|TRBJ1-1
TGTGCCAGCAGCCAAGCCCGGACAGGGGAAGCTTTCTTT
CASSQARTGEAFF
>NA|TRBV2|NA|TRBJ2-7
TGTGCCAGCAGTGAACCTCGGGGGGCTTACGAGCAGTACTTC
CASSEPRGAYEQYF
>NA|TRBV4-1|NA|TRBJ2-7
TGCGCCAGCAGCCAAGTAGGGGCAACTACCTACGAGCAGTACTTC
CASSQVGATTYEQYF
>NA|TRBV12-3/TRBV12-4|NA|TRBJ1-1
TGTGCCAGCTCATTTACTTTAAAGGGTGAAGCTTTCTTT
CASSFTLKGEAFF
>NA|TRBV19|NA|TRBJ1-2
TGTGCCAGTAGTATGGGGGACATCGGAGGCTACACCTTC
CASSMGDIGGYTF
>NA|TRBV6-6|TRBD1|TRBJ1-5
TGTGCCAGCAGCCACGAGGGGACAGGGATCAATCAGCCCCAGCATTTT
CASSHEGTGINQPQHF
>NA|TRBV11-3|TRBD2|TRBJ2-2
TGTGCCAGCCGCCGGGGGCGGGGGGGCCGACCCGGGGAGCTGTTTTTT
CASRRGRGGRPGELFF
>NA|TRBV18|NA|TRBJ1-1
TGTGCCAGCTCACCAGCAATGAACACTGAAGCTTTCTTT
CASSPAMNTEAFF
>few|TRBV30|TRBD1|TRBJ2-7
TGTGCCTGGAATACGGACAGGGGCGAGCAGTACTTC
CAWNTDRGEQYF
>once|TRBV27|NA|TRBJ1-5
TGTGCCAGCAGTTTCGGGCAGGGAGGGGGACCTTTGGGCAATCAGCCCCAGCATTTT
CASSFGQGGGPLGNQPQHF
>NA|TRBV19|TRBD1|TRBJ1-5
TGTGCCAGTAGTAGCGGACAGGGAATTCAGCCCCAGCATTTT
CASSSGQGIQPQHF
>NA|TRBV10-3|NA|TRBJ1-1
TGTGCCATCAGTGGGGGTGGACCGACAGCGAACACTGAAGCTTTCTTT
CAISGGGPTANTEAFF
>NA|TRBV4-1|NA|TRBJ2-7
TGCGCCAGCAGCCAGCCTAGCAAAGGGGTGTACGAGCAGTACTTC
CASSQPSKGVYEQYF
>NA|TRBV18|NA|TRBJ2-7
TGTGCCAGCTCACCGCGGCCCTACGAGCAGTACTTC
CASSPRPYEQYF
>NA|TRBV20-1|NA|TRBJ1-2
TGCAGTGCCCCGCATCAATTTGGCTACACCTTC
CSAPHQFGYTF